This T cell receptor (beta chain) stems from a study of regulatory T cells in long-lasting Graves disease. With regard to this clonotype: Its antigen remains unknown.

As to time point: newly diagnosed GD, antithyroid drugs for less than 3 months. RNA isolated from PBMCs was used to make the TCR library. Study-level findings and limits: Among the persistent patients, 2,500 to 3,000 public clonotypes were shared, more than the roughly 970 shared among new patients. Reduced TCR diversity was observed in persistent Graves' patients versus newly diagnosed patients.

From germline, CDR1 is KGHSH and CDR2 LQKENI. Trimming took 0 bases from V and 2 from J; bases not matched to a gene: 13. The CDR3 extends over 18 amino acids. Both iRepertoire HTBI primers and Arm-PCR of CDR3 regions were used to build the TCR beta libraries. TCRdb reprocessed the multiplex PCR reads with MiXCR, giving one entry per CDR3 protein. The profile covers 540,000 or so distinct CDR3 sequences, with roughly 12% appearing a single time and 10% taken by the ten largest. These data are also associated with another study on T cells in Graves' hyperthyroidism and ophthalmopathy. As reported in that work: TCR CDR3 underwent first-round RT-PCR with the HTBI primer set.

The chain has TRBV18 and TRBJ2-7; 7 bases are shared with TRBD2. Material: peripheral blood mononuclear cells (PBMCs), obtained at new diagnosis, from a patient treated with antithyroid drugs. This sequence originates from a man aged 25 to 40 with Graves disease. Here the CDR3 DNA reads TGTGCCAGCTCACCACCGCTAGCGGCACTGCTCCAGACCTACGAGCAGTACTTC. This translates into CASSPPLAALLQTYEQYF.